This T cell receptor beta chain appears in the sequencing data of a study of CXCR3-negative and CXCR3-positive naive CD8 T cells. Study-level findings and limits: Both of the naive subsets showed about the same high diversity, but memory CD8+ cells had much less.

UMI labels and 5' RACE were used to prepare the TRB cDNA libraries. TCRdb re-analyzed the 5' RACE reads; it lists each CDR3 protein once, without DNA. This repertoire includes fewer than 95,000 distinct CDR3 sequences. Notes on this clonotype: Its target is unknown.

The specimen was naive CXCR3- CD8+ T cells from blood. Subset reported: CD45RO-CCR7+CD27+CD95- naive CD8+ T cells lacking CXCR3 (TNR3-). This TCR was recovered from a human donor in good health. Some clones in this sample may be carry-over from other donors' samples.

The chain's CDR3 is CSARDLDNYEQYF. The V and J genes are TRBV20-1 and TRBJ2-7. The CDR3 is made up of 13 amino acids. Germline assignment: CDR1 DFQATT and CDR2 SNEGSKA (reference sequence).